Listed here are 16 T cell receptor beta chains from one sample, sequenced in a study of cytomegalovirus exposure and HLA in healthy donors. The PCR made use of 60 Vbeta and 13 Jbeta primers. The repertoire was sequenced with immunoSEQ multiplex PCR; TCRdb's copy has only in-frame clones and lacks some. The sample carries approximately 150,000 clones, approximately 84% recorded once. Material: PBMCs. The receptors originated from a girl aged 10 to 17 in good health and CMV-seropositive.

The J gene is TRBJ1-2, the V gene TRBV11-2; 8 positions agree with TRBD1. After removal of 10 bases from V and 5 bases from J, the junction contained 6 bases not matched to a gene. In germline, CDR1 is SGHAT, CDR2 FQNNGV. The length of the CDR3 is 12 residues. The CDR3 bases are TGTGCCATCCGGGACAGGCCATATGGCTACACCTTC. Its translation: CAIRDRPYGYTF.

This clone has only a few counts. The rearrangement joins TRBV5-6 to TRBJ2-7; D is possibly TRBD1 (6 bases). The V gene lost 0 bases and the J gene lost 9 bases, with 16 bases spanning the gap. The CDR3 is 14 amino acids. Germline assignment: CDR1 SGHDT and CDR2 YYEEEE. This CDR3 is CASSLEAGPRGQYF. CDR3 sequence (DNA): TGTGCCAGCAGCTTGGAGGCAGGGCCCAGGGGGCAGTACTTC.

In regard to this clone: Other DNA sequences from this sample encode an identical CDR3 as well. The chain links TRBV6-4 to TRBJ2-3; 9 nucleotides match TRBD2. Germline CDR1 reads MRHNA; CDR2 reads SNTAGT. Trimming removed 5 bases from V and 1 base from J; junction bases left unmatched: 1. The CDR3 loop spans 14 amino acids. Written as DNA, the CDR3 is TGTGCCAGCAGTTTAGCGGGGGGCACAGATACGCAGTATTTT. Its translation is CASSLAGGTDTQYF.

This rearrangement joins TRBV2 to TRBJ2-5, with D possibly matching TRBD2 (5 bases). The germline V and J ends were trimmed by 6 bases and 1 base, with 12 bases remaining between them. This CDR3 has 14 amino acids. Germline V gives CDR1 SNHLY, CDR2 FYNNEI. The CDR3 sequence: CASSQAEFQETQYF. DNA of the CDR3: TGTGCCAGCAGCCAAGCGGAGTTCCAAGAGACCCAGTACTTC. Supplemented by reference TRBV2 and TRBJ2-5, the full variable domain reads EPEVTQTPSHQVTQMGQEVILRCVPISNHLYFYWYRQILGQKVEFLVSFYNNEISEKSEIFDDQFSVERPDGSNFTLKIRSTKLEDSAMYFCASSQAEFQETQYFGPGTRLLVL.

The chain couples TRBV9 to TRBJ1-2; perhaps TRBD1 as D (6 bases). The CDR3 sequence is 15 residues long. Germline V CDR1 and CDR2: SGDLS, YYNGEE. The germline V and J ends were trimmed by 0 bases and 1 base, with 10 bases remaining between them. DNA of the CDR3: TGTGCCAGCAGCGTAGCAGGGGCGAATAACTATGGCTACACCTTC. Protein product: CASSVAGANNYGYTF.

This chain links TRBV12-5 with TRBJ2-7; the D gene is possibly TRBD2 (6 bases). V was trimmed by 0 bases and J by 2 bases, leaving 20 bases between them. Germline CDR1 is LGHNT and CDR2 is FRNRAP. The CDR3 contains 18 residues. In DNA, the CDR3 is TGTGCTAGTGGTTTGGTACTCACTGGGCAAACGGGAGCCTACGAGCAGTACTTC. Amino acids: CASGLVLTGQTGAYEQYF.

This chain joins TRBV10-1 and TRBJ1-1, with D possibly being TRBD1 (6 bases). Germline CDR1 and CDR2: WNHNN and SYGVQD (reference sequence). There are 16 residues in the CDR3. V was shortened by 0 bases and J by 4 bases, with 15 bases between the two germline ends. CDR3 region: CASSESLGAGGTEAFF. CDR3 sequence (DNA): TGCGCCAGCAGTGAGTCGCTGGGGGCTGGGGGCACTGAAGCTTTCTTT.

The CDR3 reads CASSHRDSNEKLFF. In nucleotides, the CDR3 is TGTGCCAGCAGCCACCGGGACAGTAATGAAAAACTGTTTTTT. This chain connects TRBV5-4 to TRBJ1-4; TRBD1 agrees at 7 bases. After removal of 4 bases from V and 4 bases from J, the junction contained 4 bases not matched to a gene. This CDR3 is built from 14 residues. CDR1 and CDR2 from the germline V gene are SGHNT and YYREEE (reference sequence).

In this sample, this clone turned up once. The gene calls are TRBV7-9 and TRBJ2-7; D may be TRBD2 (6 bases). This CDR3 comprises 12 residues. Germline-derived CDR1 and CDR2 are SEHNR and FQNEAQ (reference sequence). Trimming cost V 8 bases and J 2 bases, with 10 bases left between them. CDR3 sequence: CASGLIAYEQYF. The DNA of the CDR3 is TGTGCCAGCGGACTAATCGCCTACGAGCAGTACTTC.

The J gene is TRBJ2-2, the V gene TRBV11-3; D is ambiguous. The V gene's germline CDR1 is SGHNT and CDR2 YENEEA. The CDR3 is made up of 13 amino acids. The V end lost 4 bases, the J end lost 3 bases, and 6 bases lay between the germline ends. In nucleotides, the CDR3 is TGTGCCAGCAGCTCGAGAGACACCGGGGAGCTGTTTTTT. It is translated as CASSSRDTGELFF.

The chain combines TRBV6-5 with TRBJ2-2; 7 positions match TRBD1. V was pared by 0 bases and J by 6 bases, with 1 base of the junction left unmatched. CDR1 is MNHEY, CDR2 SVGAGI, per germline. This CDR3 contains 14 residues. This CDR3 reads CASSYSGTAGELFF. CDR3 nucleotide sequence: TGTGCCAGCAGTTACTCGGGGACAGCCGGGGAGCTGTTTTTT.

This chain joins TRBV10-1 and TRBJ2-7; D is perhaps TRBD2 (6 bases). CDR3 size: 11 residues. Trimming left V 6 bases short and J 7 bases short, with 10 bases between. CDR1 is WNHNN, CDR2 SYGVQD, per germline (reference sequence). The CDR3 DNA is TGCGCCAGCAGGTTCCGGGGGGAGCAGTACTTC. Encoded protein: CASRFRGEQYF.

The CDR3 loop is CASSEDRGVVYGYTF. CDR3 DNA: TGTGCCAGCAGTGAGGACAGGGGCGTAGTCTATGGCTACACCTTC. The chain uses TRBV2 and TRBJ1-2; 9 positions agree with TRBD1. Germline lookup yields CDR1 SNHLY and CDR2 FYNNEI. CDR3 length: 15 residues. After removal of 3 bases from V and 4 bases from J, the junction contained 6 bases not matched to a gene.

The genes are TRBV6-6 and TRBJ1-1; perhaps TRBD1 as D (6 bases). The CDR3 contains 15 residues. The V end was cut by 2 bases, the J end by 0 bases, with 10 bases between. Germline V gene sequence: CDR1 MNHNY, CDR2 SVGAGI (reference sequence). CDR3 DNA sequence: TGTGCCAGCAGTTACGGACAGACCATGAACACTGAAGCTTTCTTT. This codes for CASSYGQTMNTEAFF.

This chain uses TRBV4-1 with TRBJ2-7, with D perhaps TRBD1 (6 bases). There are 14 residues in the CDR3. Per the germline V gene, CDR1 is MGHRA and CDR2 is YSYEKL. V shed 3 bases and J shed 7 bases, with 16 bases lying between them. CDR3 sequence reads: CASSQSTGFREQYF. In DNA form, the CDR3 reads TGCGCCAGCAGCCAGTCCACAGGGTTCCGTGAGCAGTACTTC.

The V gene is TRBV6-5, the J gene TRBJ1-3; possible D gene TRBD1, 6 bases. This CDR3 contains 14 residues. CDR1 and CDR2 (germline): MNHEY, SVGAGI. The ends were cut back, 8 bases at V and 2 bases at J, with 13 bases in the middle. The CDR3 region has the DNA TGTGCCAGCCGAAAACAGGGAACTGGAAACACCATATATTTT. It is translated as CASRKQGTGNTIYF.